The clone carrying this T cell receptor (beta chain) was seen once. What it binds is unknown. This specimen comes from a study of cytomegalovirus exposure and HLA in healthy donors. In the study overall: The 120 validation repertoires were produced on the same platform as the roughly 660 repertoires of the first cohort. This was reported in a later analysis.

Study conclusions and caveats: The listing of roughly 160 TCR beta chains classed them as cytomegalovirus-associated. Cytomegalovirus status was reportedly diagnosed by the classifier with high specificity and sensitivity.

Clones were read by immunoSEQ multiplex PCR, and TCRdb kept only the in-frame ones, dropping some. This table holds some 170,000 clones, over 85% found once. The source is a woman under 30 in good health and CMV-seropositive. The sample comprised PBMCs.

In DNA, the CDR3 is TGTGCCAGCAGCCTAAGGGGGGGGCCCACTGAAGCTTTCTTT. Its translation: CASSLRGGPTEAFF. The chain recombines TRBV9 with TRBJ1-1; maybe TRBD1 (6 bases). The CDR3 is 14 residues long. Trimming stripped 4 bases from V and 4 bases from J, with 14 bases between. Germline V gene data show CDR1 as SGDLS and CDR2 as YYNGEE.